The 9 T cell receptor beta chains reported below all come from one sample, sequenced in a study of technical replicates of blood from a handful of donors. The data were produced by immunoSEQ multiplex PCR, yet TCRdb's version contains in-frame clones alone and is incomplete. This table holds tens of thousands of clones, about 88% found once. Sequences were obtained from PBMCs. These receptor sequences come from a human donor in good health. Some clones in this sample may be carry-over from other donors' samples.

The CDR3, as DNA: TGTGCCAGCAGCGCCATGACCGGGACAGGGGATTTTGAGCAGTTCTTC. Encoded protein: CASSAMTGTGDFEQFF. The chain carries TRBV5-4 and TRBJ2-1; TRBD1 matches 10 bases. Germline loops: CDR1 SGHNT, CDR2 YYREEE (reference sequence). This CDR3 is built from 16 residues. The V gene end was trimmed by 4 bases and the J gene end by 9 bases; junction bases not matched to a gene: 13.

This clone has just a few counts. The chain carries TRBV5-5 and TRBJ2-1; 8 nucleotides agree with TRBD2. V shed 4 bases and J 4 bases; nucleotides not matched to a gene: 7. Per the germline V gene, CDR1 is SGHKS and CDR2 is YYEKEE (reference sequence). The CDR3 is 15 amino acids. The DNA for the CDR3 is TGTGCCAGCAGCCCCGGACTAGCTTCGTACAATGAGCAGTTCTTC. Amino acid sequence: CASSPGLASYNEQFF. Complete variable domain (other parts from reference TRBV5-5 and TRBJ2-1): DAGVTQSPTHLIKTRGQQVTLRCSPISGHKSVSWYQQVLGQGPQFIFQYYEKEERGRGNFPDRFSARQFPNYSSELNVNALLLGDSALYLCASSPGLASYNEQFFGPGTRLTVL.

The chain recombines TRBV6-7 with TRBJ2-2, with a weak D call TRBD1 (7 bases). TRBV6-7 is reported as an ORF; its role is uncertain. The germline V and J ends were trimmed by 5 bases and 4 bases, with 11 bases remaining between them. The CDR3 spans 14 residues. The CDR3 DNA is TGTGCCAGCAGTGCGGGACAGTCCACCGGGGAGCTGTTTTTT. It encodes CASSAGQSTGELFF.

This chain links TRBV7-3 with TRBJ2-2; 9 bases are a match to TRBD2. J lost 0 bases, V lost 1 base, and 3 bases had no gene match. CDR3 length: 17 residues. Germline loops: CDR1 SGHTA, CDR2 FQGTGA. The CDR3 DNA reads as TGTGCCAGCAGCTTAAATCGACTAGCGGCGAACACCGGGGAGCTGTTTTTT. This gives the protein CASSLNRLAANTGELFF.

The V call is TRBV4-1, the J call TRBJ2-1, with D perhaps matching TRBD1 (6 bases). CDR1 MGHRA and CDR2 YSYEKL come from the germline V gene. The CDR3 consists of 18 residues. V shed 0 bases and J shed 4 bases, with 19 bases lying between them. The CDR3 nucleotides are TGCGCCAGCAGCCAAGATTGGGTCGCCCTGACAGGATACAATGAGCAGTTCTTC. This translates into CASSQDWVALTGYNEQFF.

This chain joins TRBV7-3 and TRBJ1-2; 9 nucleotides line up with TRBD1. The V segment lost 8 bases and the J segment 13 bases; nucleotides outside the gene matches: 17. This CDR3 has 14 residues. From germline, CDR1 is SGHTA and CDR2 FQGTGA. In nucleotides, the CDR3 is TGTGCCAGCTCCATCCAGGGACAGGGCCTTATCCCCACCTTC. Translating gives CASSIQGQGLIPTF.

This chain joins TRBV7-9 and TRBJ1-4, with 8 bases aligning to TRBD1. The CDR3 length is 16 residues. The germline gives CDR1 SEHNR, CDR2 FQNEAQ (reference sequence). V shed 3 bases and J 4 bases; nucleotides not matched to a gene: 7. The CDR3 here is CASSFRQGADNEKLFF. The CDR3 DNA is TGTGCCAGCAGCTTCAGGCAGGGGGCCGATAATGAAAAACTGTTTTTT.

The rearrangement joins TRBV7-3 to TRBJ2-2; 15 nucleotides agree with TRBD2. The trim removed 1 base at V and 3 bases at J, leaving 3 bases unmatched. Germline assignment: CDR1 SGHTA and CDR2 FQGTGA. This CDR3 has 18 amino acids. As DNA, the CDR3 is TGTGCCAGCAGCTTAAGGACTAGCGGGAGGGGGGACACCGGGGAGCTGTTTTTT. Encoded protein: CASSLRTSGRGDTGELFF.

This clone turned up a few times. The genes are TRBV9 and TRBJ2-3, with 9 bases lining up with TRBD1. The CDR3 spans 15 residues. Germline V gives CDR1 SGDLS, CDR2 YYNGEE. V lost 3 bases, J lost 6 bases, and 8 bases stayed unmatched. The CDR3 coding sequence is TGTGCCAGCAGCGCCCGGACAGGGGACGGTGATACGCAGTATTTT. It encodes CASSARTGDGDTQYF.